What follows is one T cell receptor beta chain and its context. Only in-frame clones appear in the TCRdb table, and some are missing; sequencing was by immunoSEQ multiplex PCR. Of about 17,000 clones in the sample, 87% were seen once. CDR3 length: 16 amino acids. V was trimmed by 0 bases and J by 0 bases, leaving 9 bases between them. The germline CDR1 and CDR2 sequences are LNHNV and YYDKDF (reference sequence). These data come from a study of PD-L1 blockade in urothelial cancer. This specimen consisted of PBMCs, obtained around atezolizumab (anti-PD-L1) treatment. The rearrangement uses TRBV15 and TRBJ1-5; D gene ambiguous. The clonotype was recovered from a man aged 50-59 years with urothelial cancer. The CDR3 here is CATSRDRTHSNQPQHF. Written as DNA, the CDR3 is TGTGCCACCAGCAGAGATCGTACACATAGCAATCAGCCCCAGCATTTT.